Below, 24 T cell receptor beta chains from the same sample are listed, as sequenced in a study of blood T cells in healthy people across ages. Primed by a sample-barcoded 5' primer and a J-beta primer mix, a second PCR proceeded for 7 to 11 cycles. TCRdb re-analysed the 5' RACE reads in MiXCR, keeping a single row per CDR3 protein. The top ten hold approximately 2.9% of the sample, which has hundreds of thousands of distinct CDR3 sequences, 20% to 30% seen once. These same records also appear under a second study, on T cells of mothers and their children.

The material sequenced was blood. The receptors come from a boy aged 10-17 years in good health.

The table lists this clonotype with a count of one. The gene calls are TRBV25-1 and TRBJ2-5; TRBD1 matches at 7 bases. The CDR3 is 13 residues long. V shed 7 bases and J 4 bases; nucleotides not matched to a gene: 6. Germline assignment: CDR1 MGHDK and CDR2 SYGVNS. The CDR3 loop is CASTEGGLETQYF. The CDR3 DNA is TGTGCCAGCACCGAAGGGGGCCTAGAGACCCAGTACTTC.

This clonotype was observed once. The gene calls are TRBV20-1 and TRBJ2-3, with D unresolved. Germline loops: CDR1 DFQATT, CDR2 SNEGSKA (reference sequence). The CDR3 contains 12 residues. The V end lost 6 bases, the J end lost 6 bases, and 13 bases lay between the germline ends. The chain's CDR3 is CSAISVLDTQYF. CDR3 sequence (DNA): TGCAGTGCCATCTCTGTGCTGGATACGCAGTATTTT.

This clonotype came up a few times. The rearrangement joins TRBV10-1 to TRBJ1-5, with D unclear. The V gene lost 9 bases and the J gene lost 11 bases, with 8 bases spanning the gap. The CDR3 has 9 amino acids. The germline V gene has CDR1 WNHNN and CDR2 SYGVQD (reference sequence). This CDR3 reads CARERSQHF. The CDR3 nucleotides are TGCGCCAGAGAGAGGTCCCAGCATTTT.

The table lists this clonotype with a few counts. The chain combines TRBV15 with TRBJ1-5; no reliable D call. Per the germline V gene, CDR1 is LNHNV and CDR2 is YYDKDF (reference sequence). V was trimmed by 1 base and J by 7 bases, leaving 11 bases between them. The length of the CDR3 is 14 residues. CDR3 region: CATSRGGSRQPQHF. CDR3 coding DNA: TGTGCCACCAGCAGAGGAGGATCTCGCCAGCCCCAGCATTTT.

The rearrangement links TRBV6-6 to TRBJ1-2; TRBD1 might be the D (6 bases). Germline loops: CDR1 MNHNY, CDR2 SVGAGI (reference sequence). The V end lost 8 bases, the J end lost 4 bases, and 11 bases lay between the germline ends. CDR3 length: 12 residues. CDR3 nucleotide sequence: TGTGCCAGCGGGGAACAGGGCTATGGCTACACCTTC. It yields the protein CASGEQGYGYTF.

The sample holds a few counts of this clonotype. The chain's CDR3 is CASSEGSPPNSPLHF. The CDR3 nucleotides are TGTGCCAGCAGTGAGGGCAGTCCCCCAAATTCACCCCTCCACTTT. The chain couples TRBV2 to TRBJ1-6; D is unresolved. The CDR3 spans 15 residues. V lost 3 bases, J lost 7 bases, and 13 bases lay in between. The germline V gene has CDR1 SNHLY and CDR2 FYNNEI.

The chain is built from TRBV7-9 and TRBJ1-4; possibly TRBD1 for D (5 bases). From germline, CDR1 is SEHNR and CDR2 FQNEAQ (reference sequence). The CDR3 contains 15 residues. Between the trimmed V and J ends, which lost 6 bases and 6 bases, there was a span of 17 bases. CDR3 coding DNA: TGTGCCAGCAGTTACCAGGGCGTGGGGGATGAAAAACTGTTTTTT. Amino acid sequence: CASSYQGVGDEKLFF.

This clonotype appeared a few times. The V and J genes are TRBV5-1 and TRBJ1-3, with unresolved D. From germline, CDR1 is SGHRS and CDR2 YFSETQ. Trimming pared 0 bases from V and 4 bases from J, leaving 5 bases between. This CDR3 is built from 13 residues. CDR3: CASSLAEGNTIYF. CDR3 nucleotides: TGCGCCAGCAGCTTGGCCGAGGGAAACACCATATATTTT.

V and J are TRBV9 and TRBJ2-1; D possibly corresponds to TRBD1 (6 bases). The CDR3 loop spans 15 amino acids. Germline loops: CDR1 SGDLS, CDR2 YYNGEE. Trimming cost V 4 bases and J 4 bases, with 15 bases left between them. The CDR3 spells CASSSDRDTYNEQFF. The DNA of the CDR3 is TGTGCCAGCAGCTCTGATCGGGACACATACAATGAGCAGTTCTTC.

As regards this clonotype: One junction end disagrees with the germline gene, perhaps due to a read error. V is TRBV12-3 or TRBV12-4 and J is TRBJ1-3, with D unresolved. The CDR3 extends over 13 amino acids. CDR3 sequence reads: CASSPDGGNTIHF. The CDR3 DNA is TGTGCCAGCAGCCCGGACGGTGGAAACACCATACATTTT.

This clonotype was picked up a small number of times. The chain combines TRBV2 with TRBJ2-3, with TRBD1 as a possible D gene (5 bases). The CDR3 has 16 amino acids. V lost 7 bases and J 2 bases, leaving 19 bases between the germline ends. Per the germline V gene, CDR1 is SNHLY and CDR2 is FYNNEI. CDR3: CASILPHRGPTDTQYF. The CDR3, as DNA: TGTGCCAGCATCCTTCCCCATAGGGGTCCCACAGATACGCAGTATTTT.

This clonotype was observed a handful of times. The V and J genes are TRBV28 and TRBJ2-1; D is tentatively TRBD1 or TRBD2 (5 bases each). The V end lost 2 bases, the J end lost 4 bases, and 12 bases lay between the germline ends. In germline, CDR1 is MDHEN, CDR2 SYDVKM. The CDR3 loop spans 15 amino acids. The CDR3 DNA sequence: TGTGCCAGCAGTTTAGGGGACGGGGTTTACAATGAGCAGTTCTTC. This sequence encodes CASSLGDGVYNEQFF.

The chain couples TRBV2 to TRBJ1-2; 11 nucleotides line up with TRBD1. The CDR3 consists of 14 residues. Per the germline V gene, CDR1 is SNHLY and CDR2 is FYNNEI. V was pared by 3 bases and J by 4 bases, with 1 base of the junction left unmatched. CDR3 sequence: CASSEGTGGYGYTF. In DNA, the CDR3 is TGTGCCAGCAGTGAGGGGACAGGGGGCTATGGCTACACCTTC.

The sample holds a few counts of this clonotype. The chain links TRBV6-6 to TRBJ2-1; a possible D gene is TRBD2 (6 bases). The J call may be faulty, since TRBJ2-7 better matches the DNA end. CDR3 size: 12 residues. Germline CDR1 is MNHNY and CDR2 is SVGAGI (reference sequence). The CDR3 loop reads CASSSGLGEQYF. Here the CDR3 DNA reads TGTGCCAGCAGTTCGGGACTGGGCGAGCAGTACTTC.

This clonotype has more than one count but fewer than ten. V and J are TRBV3-1 and TRBJ2-1; D is unclear. Trimming took 0 bases from V and 5 from J, leaving 11 bases between them. Germline CDR1 reads LGHDT; CDR2 reads YNNKEL (reference sequence). This CDR3 is built from 15 residues. CDR3 nucleotide sequence: TGTGCCAGCAGCCAAGAGGGCTTTCCCAACAATGAGCAGTTCTTC. Translated: CASSQEGFPNNEQFF.

The V gene is TRBV4-1, the J gene TRBJ1-4; the D gene is possibly TRBD1 (6 bases). CDR1 MGHRA and CDR2 YSYEKL come from the germline V gene. The V and J ends lost 4 bases and 7 bases respectively, with 13 bases between them. The CDR3 has 14 amino acids. CDR3 bases: TGCGCCAGCAGCCGTTTGGGGGGCGGTGAAAAACTGTTTTTT. It is translated as CASSRLGGGEKLFF.

This clonotype occurred a few times. The chain joins TRBV9 to TRBJ2-1; no clear D. Looked up from germline, CDR1 is SGDLS and CDR2 is YYNGEE. The CDR3 has 14 amino acids. With 0 bases removed from V and 5 bases from J, the gap between germline ends came to 9 bases. The CDR3 region is CASSVGASDNEQFF. In nucleotides, the CDR3 is TGTGCCAGCAGCGTAGGGGCATCAGACAATGAGCAGTTCTTC.

A few counts support this clonotype. The chain links TRBV20-1 to TRBJ2-3; D uncertain. The CDR3 consists of 12 residues. The V gene's germline CDR1 is DFQATT and CDR2 SNEGSKA (reference sequence). V lost 0 bases, J lost 7 bases, and 8 bases lay in between. The CDR3 DNA is TGCAGTGCTAGAGATCGGCAGCATACGCAGTATTTT. Its translation: CSARDRQHTQYF.

The CDR3 DNA reads TGTGCCAGCAAAGTAGAGGCAGGGCCTTTCAATCAGCCCCAGCATTTT. Translation: CASKVEAGPFNQPQHF. The chain has TRBV28 and TRBJ1-5, with D perhaps TRBD1 (5 bases). This CDR3 comprises 16 residues. The germline CDR1 and CDR2 sequences are MDHEN and SYDVKM. V dropped 7 bases and J dropped 3 bases, with 19 bases sitting between them.

Regarding this clonotype: The junction departs from the called germline gene at one end, perhaps through a read error. The chain is built from TRBV6-6 and TRBJ2-7; no clear D gene. CDR1 MNHNY and CDR2 SVGAGI come from the germline V gene (reference sequence). CDR3 size: 11 residues. CDR3 protein: CASSPSYEQHF. CDR3 in DNA: TGTGCCAGCAGCCCCTCGTACGAGCAGCACTTC.

CDR3 residues: CASRGASNEKLFF. The CDR3 DNA follows: TGTGCTTCTAGAGGGGCCTCTAATGAAAAACTGTTTTTT. V gene TRBV10-3 combines with J gene TRBJ1-4; possible D gene TRBD1, 5 bases. This CDR3 has 13 amino acids. The V gene's germline CDR1 is ENHRY and CDR2 SYGVKD.

V usage is TRBV6-2 or TRBV6-3 and J usage is TRBJ1-1; the D is unclear. CDR3 length equals 13 residues. Germline CDR1 reads MNHEY; CDR2 reads SVGEGT. Trimming removed 7 bases at V and 3 bases at J, with 12 bases between. CDR3 sequence reads: CASTDGIYTEAFF. CDR3 bases: TGTGCCAGCACGGACGGAATTTACACTGAAGCTTTCTTT.

V usage is TRBV5-1 and J usage is TRBJ2-1, with 11 bases aligning to TRBD2. The CDR3 sequence is 14 residues long. Losses at the gene ends were 1 base for V and 8 bases for J; bases not matched to a gene: 2. The germline gives CDR1 SGHRS, CDR2 YFSETQ. This CDR3 is CASSLIAGGHEQFF. The CDR3 DNA sequence: TGCGCCAGCAGCTTGATAGCGGGGGGGCATGAGCAGTTCTTC.

The J gene is TRBJ2-7, the V gene TRBV10-3; D remains unclear. V lost 3 bases to trimming and J lost 7 bases, with 10 bases between them. Germline values: CDR1 ENHRY, CDR2 SYGVKD. The CDR3 has 12 residues. The DNA of the CDR3 is TGTGCCATCAGTGACGGTGTGGGTGAGCAGTACTTC. Amino acids: CAISDGVGEQYF.